Listed below are T cell receptor beta chains from one sample, sequenced in a study of blood T cell repertoires in COVID-19. Method: immunoSEQ multiplex PCR; TCRdb's copy keeps in-frame clones and lacks some. The table lists roughly 150,000 clones, less than 90% of them singletons, with approximately 4% in the top ten. The sample was peripheral blood. The source of these receptors is a woman in her 70s with acute or convalescent COVID-19. CDR3s include the opening cysteine and the closing phenylalanine or tryptophan. Fields, in order: clone size, J gene, D gene, V gene, CDR3 DNA, CDR3 protein. The D gene is left open where the match is weak. Expanded clones get a size class; other rows say once, few or many, or leave the size out.

clone_size: NA
j_call: TRBJ1-2
d_call: TRBD1
v_call: TRBV6-5
cdr3_nt: TGTGCCAGCAGCTGGGACAGGAACTATGGCTACACCTTC
cdr3_aa: CASSWDRNYGYTF

clone_size: NA
j_call: TRBJ2-1
d_call: TRBD1
v_call: TRBV29-1
cdr3_nt: TGCAGCGTTGAGCCCCTGATAAGACAGGGTGAGCAGTTCTTC
cdr3_aa: CSVEPLIRQGEQFF

clone_size: NA
j_call: TRBJ1-3
d_call: NA
v_call: TRBV4-3
cdr3_nt: TGCGCCAGCAGCCAAGAGGCAAGCTCTGGAAACACCATATATTTT
cdr3_aa: CASSQEASSGNTIYF

clone_size: NA
j_call: TRBJ1-5
d_call: NA
v_call: TRBV4-3
cdr3_nt: TGCGCCAGCAGCCAAGATGTGAGGGGAGGTAGCAATCAGCCCCAGCATTTT
cdr3_aa: CASSQDVRGGSNQPQHF

clone_size: NA
j_call: TRBJ1-3
d_call: NA
v_call: TRBV28
cdr3_nt: TGTGCCAGCAGTTCCCTCAGATTCTCTGGAAACACCATATATTTT
cdr3_aa: CASSSLRFSGNTIYF

clone_size: NA
j_call: TRBJ1-2
d_call: NA
v_call: TRBV5-4
cdr3_nt: TGTGCCAGCAGCTTGGCCTTGTCAGAGGTTAAATATGGCTACACCTTC
cdr3_aa: CASSLALSEVKYGYTF

clone_size: NA
j_call: TRBJ1-2
d_call: TRBD1
v_call: TRBV7-9
cdr3_nt: TGTGCCAGCAGCTCGAGAGGGACAGCAAACTATGGCTACACCTTC
cdr3_aa: CASSSRGTANYGYTF

clone_size: NA
j_call: TRBJ2-7
d_call: NA
v_call: TRBV7-2
cdr3_nt: TGTGCCAGCAGGCAAGGACAGTCCGTCTCCTACGAGCAGTACTTC
cdr3_aa: CASRQGQSVSYEQYF

clone_size: NA
j_call: TRBJ1-4
d_call: NA
v_call: TRBV5-1
cdr3_nt: TGCGCCAGCAGCTTGCAGGGGACTAATGAAAAACTGTTTTTT
cdr3_aa: CASSLQGTNEKLFF

clone_size: NA
j_call: TRBJ1-1
d_call: NA
v_call: TRBV25-1
cdr3_nt: TGTGCCAGCAGGGGAGCCATTGAAGCTTTCTTT
cdr3_aa: CASRGAIEAFF

clone_size: NA
j_call: TRBJ1-2
d_call: NA
v_call: TRBV4-2
cdr3_nt: TGTGCCAGCAGCCAAGACTGGCAGGGAAGCGGCTACACCTTC
cdr3_aa: CASSQDWQGSGYTF

clone_size: NA
j_call: TRBJ1-2
d_call: TRBD1
v_call: TRBV28
cdr3_nt: TGTGCCAGCAGTAGTGGACAGGGGATCTATGGCTACACCTTC
cdr3_aa: CASSSGQGIYGYTF

clone_size: NA
j_call: TRBJ2-3
d_call: NA
v_call: TRBV19
cdr3_nt: TGTGCCAGTAGTACCCCACTCACAGATACGCAGTATTTT
cdr3_aa: CASSTPLTDTQYF

clone_size: NA
j_call: TRBJ2-1
d_call: TRBD2
v_call: TRBV19
cdr3_nt: TGTGCCAGTAGTAGGGGGGAGCGGACTAGCGGACCGAACAATGAGCAGTTCTTC
cdr3_aa: CASSRGERTSGPNNEQFF

clone_size: NA
j_call: TRBJ2-1
d_call: TRBD2
v_call: TRBV24-1
cdr3_nt: TGTGCCACCAGTGATTTTACTAGCGGAGCCAATGAGCAGTTCTTC
cdr3_aa: CATSDFTSGANEQFF

clone_size: NA
j_call: TRBJ2-5
d_call: NA
v_call: TRBV6-5
cdr3_nt: TGTGCCAGCAGTTACTCGCAACAGGGGGGGGAGACCCAGTACTTC
cdr3_aa: CASSYSQQGGETQYF

clone_size: NA
j_call: TRBJ2-1
d_call: TRBD1
v_call: TRBV11-2
cdr3_nt: TGTGCCAGCAGCCAGTCCGGGACAGGGGGGTACAATGAGCAGTTCTTC
cdr3_aa: CASSQSGTGGYNEQFF

clone_size: few
j_call: TRBJ2-7
d_call: NA
v_call: TRBV5-8
cdr3_nt: TGTGCCAGCAGCTTGGGCAGGGTCCAGTACTTC
cdr3_aa: CASSLGRVQYF

clone_size: NA
j_call: TRBJ2-3
d_call: TRBD2
v_call: TRBV7-2
cdr3_nt: TGTGCCAGCAGTAGGGGCGGGGGTAGCCGGGCAGATACGCAGTATTTT
cdr3_aa: CASSRGGGSRADTQYF

clone_size: NA
j_call: TRBJ1-3
d_call: TRBD1
v_call: TRBV18
cdr3_nt: TGTGCCAGCTCACCCCCCCAACCCGGGACAGGGGCGTTTGGAAACACCATATATTTT
cdr3_aa: CASSPPQPGTGAFGNTIYF

clone_size: NA
j_call: TRBJ2-2
d_call: TRBD1
v_call: TRBV7-2
cdr3_nt: TGTGCCAGCAGCTCCAGACAGGGGGCCATCGGGGAGCTGTTTTTT
cdr3_aa: CASSSRQGAIGELFF

clone_size: NA
j_call: TRBJ2-5
d_call: NA
v_call: TRBV3-1/TRBV3-2
cdr3_nt: TGTGCCAGCAGCCCTTTTGGGGGCGCAGAGACCCAGTACTTC
cdr3_aa: CASSPFGGAETQYF

clone_size: NA
j_call: TRBJ1-1
d_call: TRBD1
v_call: TRBV7-6
cdr3_nt: TGTGCCAGCAGCTTGGACAGGGAGACTGAAGCTTTCTTT
cdr3_aa: CASSLDRETEAFF

clone_size: NA
j_call: TRBJ1-1
d_call: NA
v_call: TRBV4-1
cdr3_nt: TGCGCCAGCAGCCAAGATCAGGCAGGGCTGTACACTGAAGCTTTCTTT
cdr3_aa: CASSQDQAGLYTEAFF

clone_size: NA
j_call: TRBJ2-1
d_call: NA
v_call: TRBV18
cdr3_nt: TGTGCCAGCTCACCGACAGGCGTCTCCTACAATGAGCAGTTCTTC
cdr3_aa: CASSPTGVSYNEQFF

clone_size: NA
j_call: TRBJ1-5
d_call: NA
v_call: TRBV2
cdr3_nt: TGTGCCAGCAGTGCAGAGGCGGGGGGCAATCAGCCCCAGCATTTT
cdr3_aa: CASSAEAGGNQPQHF

clone_size: NA
j_call: TRBJ1-6
d_call: NA
v_call: TRBV24-1
cdr3_nt: TGTGCCACCAGGGGGCAGAATAATTCACCCCTCCACTTT
cdr3_aa: CATRGQNNSPLHF